A single sample gave rise to the 20 T cell receptor beta chains below, sequenced in a study of Ad26.COV2.S vaccination and SARS-CoV-2 variants. Only in-frame clones appear in the TCRdb table, and some are missing; sequencing was by immunoSEQ multiplex PCR. The data contain about 440,000 clones, 90% of them singletons. The treatment: 15 to 20 received Ad26.COV2.S at low or high dose, single or two shots; 5 received placebo; per-sample allocation not given. Vaccine and placebo recipients were sampled on day 63 after the first injection. This sample comprised peripheral blood, obtained in a trial of Ad26.COV2.S vaccine versus placebo. These receptors all stem from a person aged 18-65 years who received the Ad26.COV2.S COVID-19 vaccine or a placebo.

The V gene is TRBV20-1, the J gene TRBJ2-5, with D uncertain. V was trimmed by 3 bases and J by 1 base, leaving 6 bases between them. CDR1 and CDR2 (germline): DFQATT, SNEGSKA (reference sequence). The CDR3 contains 12 residues. As DNA, the CDR3 is TGCAGTGCTAGTAATACCCAAGAGACCCAGTACTTC. Translation gives CSASNTQETQYF.

The rearrangement links TRBV29-1 to TRBJ2-1; possible D gene TRBD2, 6 bases. Trimming cost V 4 bases and J 4 bases, with 11 bases left between them. Per the germline V gene, CDR1 is SQVTM and CDR2 is ANQGSEA. This CDR3 is built from 13 residues. CDR3 nucleotide sequence: TGCAGCGTTGTGCCGGGGGAATACAATGAGCAGTTCTTC. It codes for CSVVPGEYNEQFF.

With regard to this clone: At one of its ends the junction is not consistent with the germline gene, which may arise from a read error. J is TRBJ2-1 and V is TRBV5-4, with D maybe TRBD1 (6 bases). Germline V gene sequence: CDR1 SGHNT, CDR2 YYREEE (reference sequence). This CDR3 region has 15 residues. The CDR3 nucleotides are TGTGCCAGCAGTTACCCCCAGGGGTCCTTCAATGAGCAGTTCTTC. The encoded protein is CASSYPQGSFNEQFF.

This clone was counted ten times or more. The V and J genes are TRBV7-3 and TRBJ2-1; no clear D gene. The CDR3 has 16 amino acids. Looked up from germline, CDR1 is SGHTA and CDR2 is FQGTGA. Trimming removed 0 bases at V and 2 bases at J, with 11 bases between. The CDR3 DNA follows: TGTGCCAGCAGCTTAACTAGTCTAGGACCCTACAATGAGCAGTTCTTC. This sequence encodes CASSLTSLGPYNEQFF. The complete variable domain, with remaining parts taken from reference TRBV7-3 and TRBJ2-1, reads GAGVSQTPSNKVTEKGKYVELRCDPISGHTALYWYRQSLGQGPEFLIYFQGTGAADDSGLPNDRFFAVRPEGSVSTLKIQRTERGDSAVYLCASSLTSLGPYNEQFFGPGTRLTVL.

CDR3 in DNA: TGTGCCAGCAGCGGTGACATAGGGGGTGAAGCTTTCTTT. Its translation is CASSGDIGGEAFF. The rearrangement joins TRBV7-2 to TRBJ1-1, with D possibly being TRBD1 (6 bases). The germline V gene has CDR1 SGHTA and CDR2 FQGNSA. This CDR3 is 13 amino acids long. V was pared by 5 bases and J by 7 bases, with 14 bases between.

This chain uses TRBV6-2 or TRBV6-3 with TRBJ2-7; the D gene is possibly TRBD2 (5 bases). The CDR3 sequence is 13 residues long. Germline CDR1 and CDR2: MNHEY and SVGEGT. V shed 7 bases and J shed 0 bases, with 10 bases lying between them. This CDR3 reads CASTPLVSYEQYF. CDR3 nucleotide sequence: TGTGCCAGCACCCCACTAGTCTCCTACGAGCAGTACTTC.

The genes are TRBV7-9 and TRBJ2-5, with TRBD1 as a possible D gene (6 bases). This CDR3 has 13 residues. Trimming cost V 5 bases and J 2 bases, with 9 bases left between them. Germline V gene lookup returns CDR1 SEHNR and CDR2 FQNEAQ (reference sequence). The DNA of the CDR3 is TGTGCCAGCAGCCGACAGGCACAAGAGACCCAGTACTTC. Encoded protein: CASSRQAQETQYF.

This clone has only one observation. J is TRBJ2-7 and V is TRBV18, with TRBD1 as a possible D gene (6 bases). Trimming pared 5 bases from V and 2 bases from J, leaving 16 bases between. Germline CDR1 and CDR2: KGHSH and LQKENI. This CDR3 is 15 amino acids long. CDR3 region: CASSSQGRGPYEQYF. DNA for the CDR3: TGTGCCAGCTCATCACAGGGCAGGGGCCCCTACGAGCAGTACTTC.

V gene TRBV7-2 combines with J gene TRBJ1-2; D is unclear. The CDR3 length is 15 residues. Germline lookup yields CDR1 SGHTA and CDR2 FQGNSA. Deletions cut 1 base from V and 4 bases from J, with 13 bases between. This chain's CDR3 is CASSLEGLAFYGYTF. In nucleotides, the CDR3 is TGTGCCAGCAGCTTAGAGGGTCTAGCATTCTATGGCTACACCTTC.

The genes are TRBV18 and TRBJ2-1; D call uncertain. The CDR3 has 15 amino acids. Germline V gene sequence: CDR1 KGHSH, CDR2 LQKENI. The V end lost 6 bases, the J end lost 0 bases, and 12 bases lay between the germline ends. CDR3 residues: CASSPGRLSYNEQFF. The CDR3 nucleotides read TGTGCCAGCTCTCCGGGCCGCCTCTCCTACAATGAGCAGTTCTTC.

The chain couples TRBV2 to TRBJ2-7; D is tentatively TRBD1 or TRBD2 (5 bases each). This CDR3 has 14 amino acids. Per germline, CDR1 SNHLY and CDR2 FYNNEI. Trimming took off 3 bases at V and 3 bases at J, with 12 bases between the two ends. The CDR3 DNA is TGTGCCAGCAGTGAGAGGGACGCCTACTACGAGCAGTACTTC. Its translation: CASSERDAYYEQYF.

The chain uses TRBV10-2 and TRBJ2-7; D gene uncertain. Germline CDR1 is WSHSY and CDR2 is SAAADI. The CDR3 is 12 residues long. V dropped 3 bases and J dropped 3 bases, with 6 bases sitting between them. CDR3 sequence reads: CASSDPHYEQYF. CDR3 DNA sequence: TGCGCCAGCAGTGACCCCCACTACGAGCAGTACTTC.

This chain connects TRBV6-2 or TRBV6-3 to TRBJ2-2, with D unclear. Trimming left V 3 bases short and J 6 bases short, with 8 bases between. In germline, CDR1 is MNHEY, CDR2 SVGEGT. The CDR3 has 13 residues. In nucleotides, the CDR3 is TGTGCCAGCAGTTATGGTAGGCCCGGGGAGCTGTTTTTT. This codes for CASSYGRPGELFF.

The rearrangement uses TRBV7-2 and TRBJ1-5, with 8 bases fitting TRBD1. Germline CDR1 is SGHTA and CDR2 is FQGNSA. V shed 5 bases, J shed 2 bases, and the junction held 5 bases outside the gene matches. This CDR3 is 15 amino acids long. The CDR3 region is CASSTGQGGNQPQHF. In nucleotides, the CDR3 is TGTGCCAGCAGCACCGGACAGGGCGGCAATCAGCCCCAGCATTTT.

This chain links TRBV18 with TRBJ2-3; D unclear. V was shortened by 2 bases and J by 1 base, with 16 bases between the two germline ends. Per germline, CDR1 KGHSH and CDR2 LQKENI. The CDR3 covers 17 residues. CDR3 amino acids: CASSPRSQIYGTDTQYF. CDR3 DNA: TGTGCCAGCTCACCAAGGAGCCAGATTTATGGCACAGATACGCAGTATTTT.

The chain recombines TRBV27 with TRBJ2-2; TRBD2 matches at 12 bases. The CDR3 loop spans 16 amino acids. From germline, CDR1 is MNHEY and CDR2 SMNVEV (reference sequence). J lost 5 bases, V lost 5 bases, and 6 bases had no gene match. The CDR3 is CASSIRTSGMTGELFF. The CDR3 region has the DNA TGTGCCAGCAGTATAAGGACTAGCGGGATGACCGGGGAGCTGTTTTTT.

The V and J genes are TRBV5-6 and TRBJ2-1; 9 nucleotides line up with TRBD1. CDR1 and CDR2 from the germline V gene are SGHDT and YYEEEE. J was trimmed by 6 bases and V by 4 bases; bases with no gene match: 5. The CDR3 contains 14 residues. DNA for the CDR3: TGTGCCAGCAGCGCTGGGACAGGGAGCAATGAGCAGTTCTTC. Amino acids: CASSAGTGSNEQFF.

Here the CDR3 reads CASSPLANSYEQYF. The CDR3 DNA follows: TGTGCCAGCAGCCCACTAGCTAACTCCTACGAGCAGTACTTC. V usage is TRBV7-3 and J usage is TRBJ2-7; weak D call: TRBD2 (6 bases). The V and J ends lost 5 bases and 0 bases respectively, with 11 bases between them. The CDR3 sequence is 14 residues long. Per the germline V gene, CDR1 is SGHTA and CDR2 is FQGTGA.

The V gene is TRBV24-1, the J gene TRBJ2-1, with D possibly matching TRBD1 (6 bases). V dropped 6 bases and J dropped 5 bases, with 13 bases sitting between them. CDR1 is KGHDR and CDR2 is SFDVKD in the germline V gene. The CDR3 is 14 residues long. CDR3 loop: CATSTAGDNNEQFF. CDR3 sequence (DNA): TGTGCCACCAGTACCGCAGGGGACAACAATGAGCAGTTCTTC.

This rearrangement joins TRBV6-5 to TRBJ2-7; 7 bases fit TRBD1. CDR3 length: 12 residues. CDR1 is MNHEY, CDR2 SVGAGI, per germline. V lost 8 bases to trimming and J lost 2 bases; unmatched junction nucleotides: 3. The CDR3: CASLGTAYEQYF. The CDR3 nucleotides read TGTGCCAGCCTTGGGACAGCCTACGAGCAGTACTTC.